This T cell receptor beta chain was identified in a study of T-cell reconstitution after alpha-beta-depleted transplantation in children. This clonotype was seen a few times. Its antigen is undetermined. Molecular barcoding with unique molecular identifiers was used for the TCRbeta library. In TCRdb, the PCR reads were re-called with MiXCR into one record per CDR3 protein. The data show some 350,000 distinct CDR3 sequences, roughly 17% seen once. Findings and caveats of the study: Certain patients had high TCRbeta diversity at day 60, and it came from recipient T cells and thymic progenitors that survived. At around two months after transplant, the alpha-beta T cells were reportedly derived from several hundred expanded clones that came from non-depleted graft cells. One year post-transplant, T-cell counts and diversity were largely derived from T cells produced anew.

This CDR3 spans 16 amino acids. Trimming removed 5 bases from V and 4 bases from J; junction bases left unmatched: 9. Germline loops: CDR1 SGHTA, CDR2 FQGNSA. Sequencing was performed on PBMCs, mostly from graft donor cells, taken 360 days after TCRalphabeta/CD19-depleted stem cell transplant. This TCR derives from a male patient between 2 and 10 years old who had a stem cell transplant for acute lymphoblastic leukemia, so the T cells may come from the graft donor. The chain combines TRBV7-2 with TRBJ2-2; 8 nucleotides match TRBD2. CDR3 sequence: CASSGRSGSGTGELFF. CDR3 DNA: TGTGCCAGCAGCGGCCGAAGCGGGAGTGGCACCGGGGAGCTGTTTTTT.